This T cell receptor (beta chain) was captured by sequencing in a study of control samples from healthy donors and cancer patients. In its sample, this clone was seen once. Sequenced by immunoSEQ multiplex PCR; TCRdb stores in-frame clones only, minus some. The sample has 75,000 to 80,000 clones, 75% to 90% seen once; the top ten hold around a tenth. Material: PBMCs. The TCR was taken from a woman aged 50 to 60 with colorectal cancer.

CDR3 sequence (DNA): TGTGCCAGCAGTTTTCTTTCGGGAGTGAGCAATCAGCCCCAGCATTTT. It is translated as CASSFLSGVSNQPQHF. This sequence joins TRBV28 and TRBJ1-5; D is unclear. CDR1 is MDHEN and CDR2 is SYDVKM in the germline V gene. The CDR3 extends over 16 amino acids. The ends were cut back, 3 bases at V and 1 base at J, with 13 bases in the middle.